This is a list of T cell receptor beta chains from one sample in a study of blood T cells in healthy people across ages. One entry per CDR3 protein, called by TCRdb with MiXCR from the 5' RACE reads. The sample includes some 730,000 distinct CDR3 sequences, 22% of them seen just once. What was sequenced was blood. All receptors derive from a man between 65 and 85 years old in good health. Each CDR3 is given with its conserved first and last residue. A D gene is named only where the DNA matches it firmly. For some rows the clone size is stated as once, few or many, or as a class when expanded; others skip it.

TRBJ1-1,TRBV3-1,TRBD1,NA,TGTGCCAGCAGGCCTAACAGGGGTGACACTGAAGCTTTCTTT,CASRPNRGDTEAFF
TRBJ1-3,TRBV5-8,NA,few,TGTGCCAGCAGCTTGGGACAGATCAGAAACACCATATATTTT,CASSLGQIRNTIYF
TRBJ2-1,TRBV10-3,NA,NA,TGTGCCACCACAGGGCTTTCCTACAATGAGCAGTTCTTC,CATTGLSYNEQFF
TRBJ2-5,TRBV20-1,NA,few,TGCAGTGCTAGGGGGGCTGGTAGCTTCCCTTCAAGGACCCAGTACTTC,CSARGAGSFPSRTQYF
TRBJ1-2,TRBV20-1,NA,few,TGCAGTGCTAGAGGGAAGATATCCTATGGCTACACCTTC,CSARGKISYGYTF
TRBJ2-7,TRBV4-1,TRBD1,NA,TGCGCCAGCAGCCAAGCAACAGGGGGCTCCTACGAGCAGCACTTC,CASSQATGGSYEQHF
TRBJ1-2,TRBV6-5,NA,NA,TGTGCCAGCAGTTACGTAAGCACAGGGCTCTATGGCTACACCTTC,CASSYVSTGLYGYTF
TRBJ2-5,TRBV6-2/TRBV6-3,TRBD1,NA,TGTGCCAGCAGTACCCTGTTGACAGGGGACTTGGAGACCCAGTACTTC,CASSTLLTGDLETQYF
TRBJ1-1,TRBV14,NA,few,TGTGCCAGCAGCCAAGCTGGGCGGGACACTGAAGCTTTCTTT,CASSQAGRDTEAFF
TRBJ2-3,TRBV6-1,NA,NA,TGTGCCAGCAGCGAACCCTTAGGACGGGGCACAGATACGCAGTATTTT,CASSEPLGRGTDTQYF
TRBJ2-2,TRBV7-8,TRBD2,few,TGTGCCAGCAGCTTTCTGCTAGCGGGAGTAACGAACACCGGGGAGCTGTTTTTT,CASSFLLAGVTNTGELFF
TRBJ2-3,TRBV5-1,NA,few,TGCGCCAGCAGCTCCCCGCGACGGGAAAGCACAGATACGCAGTATTTT,CASSSPRRESTDTQYF
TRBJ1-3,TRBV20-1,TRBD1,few,TGCAGTGCTAGGGACAGGTCCTCTGGAAACACCATATATTTT,CSARDRSSGNTIYF
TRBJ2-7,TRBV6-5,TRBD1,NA,TGTGCCAGCAGAAGACAGGGGGTTTACGAGCAGTACTTC,CASRRQGVYEQYF
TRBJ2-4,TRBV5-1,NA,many,TGCGCCAGCAGCTTGGGTCGTCAGGGGCTGAACAAAAACATTCAGTACTTC,CASSLGRQGLNKNIQYF
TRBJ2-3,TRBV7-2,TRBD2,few,TGTGCCAGCAGCATCGGCGGGGGGAACACAGATACGCAGTATTTT,CASSIGGGNTDTQYF
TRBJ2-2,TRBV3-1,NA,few,TGTGCCAGCAGCCAACGGACAACCGCGAACACCGGGGAGCTGTTTTTT,CASSQRTTANTGELFF
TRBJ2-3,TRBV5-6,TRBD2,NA,TGTGCCAGCAGCTTGGCCGGGACTAGCGGGCGAGATACGCAGTATTTT,CASSLAGTSGRDTQYF
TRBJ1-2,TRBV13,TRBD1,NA,TGTGCCAGCAGCTTATTCTGGACAGGGGGCAACTATGGCTACACCTTC,CASSLFWTGGNYGYTF
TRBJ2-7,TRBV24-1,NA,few,TGTGCCACCAGTGATTTTGGGGATCGGGAGCAGTACTTC,CATSDFGDREQYF
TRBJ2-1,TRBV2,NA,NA,TGTGCCAGCAGTGCGGGTAAACGCTCCTACAATGAGCAGTTCTTC,CASSAGKRSYNEQFF
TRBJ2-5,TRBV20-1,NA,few,TGCAGTGCTAGTACGCCAGGGGAAGAGACCCAGTACTTC,CSASTPGEETQYF
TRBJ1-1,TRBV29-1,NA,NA,TGCAGCGTTGAAGCAGGAGGAACTGAAGCTTTCTTT,CSVEAGGTEAFF
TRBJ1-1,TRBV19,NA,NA,TGTGCCAGTAGTATAGACGTGAACACTGAAGCTTTCTTT,CASSIDVNTEAFF
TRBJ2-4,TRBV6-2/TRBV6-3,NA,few,TGTGCCAGCCCTGATGGTCCAAACATTCAGTACTTC,CASPDGPNIQYF
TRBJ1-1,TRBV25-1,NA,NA,TGTGCCAGCAGTGTTTCGAGAGGATTGGGCACTGAAGCTTTCTTT,CASSVSRGLGTEAFF
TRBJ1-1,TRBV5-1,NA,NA,TGCGCCAGCAGCTTGGGGGGTTACACCTGGCTTGGAGCTTTCTTT,CASSLGGYTWLGAFF
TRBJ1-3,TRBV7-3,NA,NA,TGTGCCAGCAGCTTAACCTCAGATTCTGGAAACACCATATATTTT,CASSLTSDSGNTIYF
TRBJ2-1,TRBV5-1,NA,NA,TGTGCCAGCAGCTTGGCGGCTCGCACGCTCTCCTACAATGAGCAGTTCTTC,CASSLAARTLSYNEQFF
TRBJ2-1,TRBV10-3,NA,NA,TGTGCCATTCGGGTGGAGGGCTACAATGAGCAGTTCTTC,CAIRVEGYNEQFF
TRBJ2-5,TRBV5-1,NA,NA,TGCGCCAGCAGCTTGGGAGGGAATACCCAAGAGACCCAGTACTTC,CASSLGGNTQETQYF
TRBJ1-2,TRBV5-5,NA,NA,TGTGCCAGCAGCTTGGAGACACCCAGCTATGGCTACACCTTC,CASSLETPSYGYTF
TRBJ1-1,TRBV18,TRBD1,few,TGTGCCAGCTCACCACCGGTTCACCAGGGGGCCACTGAAGCTTTCTTT,CASSPPVHQGATEAFF
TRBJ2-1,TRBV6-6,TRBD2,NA,TGTGCCAGCAGTTACCGTAGCGGGACCTACAATGAGCAGTTCTTC,CASSYRSGTYNEQFF
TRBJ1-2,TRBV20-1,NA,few,TGCAGTGCTATCGTGGGGACCCGCTTGGCCTATGGCTACACCTTC,CSAIVGTRLAYGYTF
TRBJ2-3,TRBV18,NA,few,TGTGCCAGCTCACCACGGGGGAATAGGGATACGCAGTATTTT,CASSPRGNRDTQYF
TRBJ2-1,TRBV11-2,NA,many,TGTGCCAGCAGCTTAGGGGCAGGGCCTTACAATGAGCAGTTCTTC,CASSLGAGPYNEQFF
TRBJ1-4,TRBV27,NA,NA,TGTGCCAGCAGTCTCCTTCCGGGCAGTGGAGAAAAACTGTTTTTT,CASSLLPGSGEKLFF
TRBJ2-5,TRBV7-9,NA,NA,TGTGCCAGCAGCTTACACCAGGGAGGAGAGACCCAGTACTTC,CASSLHQGGETQYF
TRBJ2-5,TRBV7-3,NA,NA,TGTGCCAGCAGCCAGGAAGAGCAAGAGACCCAGTACTTC,CASSQEEQETQYF
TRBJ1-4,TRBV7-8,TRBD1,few,TGTGCCAGCAGCCCACAGGGGGCAGAAGAAAAACTGGTTTTT,CASSPQGAEEKLVF
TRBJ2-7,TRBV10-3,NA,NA,TGTGCCATCAGTGAGTCGTTCAGGAATACCCACTACGAGCAGTACTTC,CAISESFRNTHYEQYF
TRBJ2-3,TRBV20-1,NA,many,TGCAGTGCTAGGACTCCGGGAGTGATAGATACGCAGTATTTT,CSARTPGVIDTQYF
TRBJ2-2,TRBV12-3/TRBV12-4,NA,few,TGTGCCAGCAGGACTACAGGGTTCCCCGGGGAGCTGTTTTTT,CASRTTGFPGELFF
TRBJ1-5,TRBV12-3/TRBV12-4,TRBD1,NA,TGTGCCAGCACATCAAACAGGGGGCAGCCCCAGCATTTT,CASTSNRGQPQHF
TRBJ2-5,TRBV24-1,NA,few,TGTGCCACCAGTGATGGTGCCCCGTACCAAGAGACCCAGTACTTC,CATSDGAPYQETQYF
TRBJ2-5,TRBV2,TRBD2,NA,TGTGCCAGCAGTGATTTGGGACTAGCGGTTTACCAAGAGGCCCAGTACTTC,CASSDLGLAVYQEAQYF
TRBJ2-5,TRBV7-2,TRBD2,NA,TGTGCCAGCAGCTTAGGGTTGGGCGGGAGTAAGACCCAGTACTTC,CASSLGLGGSKTQYF
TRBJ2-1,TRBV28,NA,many,TGTGCCAGCAGGGCGGGCGGGAAATACGATGAGCAGTTCTTC,CASRAGGKYDEQFF
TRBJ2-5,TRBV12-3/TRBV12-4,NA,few,TGTGCCAGCAGCAGGACCCGGTGGGAGACCCAGTACTTC,CASSRTRWETQYF
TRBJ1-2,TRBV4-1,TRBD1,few,TGCGCCAGCAGCCCCTACTGGGACAGGGAAGACTATGGCTACACCTTC,CASSPYWDREDYGYTF
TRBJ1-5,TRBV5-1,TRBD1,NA,TGCGCCAGCAGCACCCGACAGGGGGAACAGCCCCAGCATTTT,CASSTRQGEQPQHF
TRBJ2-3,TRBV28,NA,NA,TGTGCCAGCAGTTTATCTGTCCCCCTCGGTACGCAGTATTTT,CASSLSVPLGTQYF
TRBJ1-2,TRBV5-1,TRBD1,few,TGCGCCAGCAGCTTGTATACAGGGACAGATGGCTACACCTTC,CASSLYTGTDGYTF
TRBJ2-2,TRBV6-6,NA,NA,TGTGCCAGCAGCCCGCGTGGACCGGACACCGGGGAGCTGTTTTTT,CASSPRGPDTGELFF
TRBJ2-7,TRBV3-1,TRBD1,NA,TGTGCCACCAGGGGGACAGGGCTCGAGCAGTACTTC,CATRGTGLEQYF
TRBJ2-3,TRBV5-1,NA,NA,TGCGCCAGCAGCTTGAACGGTGGGGGCGCAGATACGCAGTATTTT,CASSLNGGGADTQYF